This T cell receptor beta chain was retrieved from a study of beta chain features in type 1 diabetes. Overall study findings and caveats: Among all four CD4+ subsets, Type 1 diabetes patients had TCRB CDR3s that were moderately but significantly shorter. Researchers cautioned that cDNA sequencing could over-represent cells with high TCR expression. In the patient group, naive, central memory and Treg TCRB repertoires seemed more alike than in the healthy donor group.

Sequenced material consisted of expressed TCRB transcripts (all of the isolated RNA was reverse transcribed). Data came from immunoSEQ multiplex PCR; TCRdb stores just in-frame clones and leaves some out. The sample lists a few hundred thousand clones, around an eighth occurring once. This CDR3 comprises 13 residues. Per the germline V gene, CDR1 is MDHEN and CDR2 is SYDVKM. V lost 6 bases, J lost 2 bases, and 11 bases lay in between. The authors sorted CD4+ naive, central memory, regulatory and stem cell-like memory cells via CD45RO/CCR7/CD25/CD127/CD95/CD27. This clone showed up just a few times. No antigen is known for it.

Sequencing input: naive CD4+ T cells from blood. This chain joins TRBV28 and TRBJ2-7; maybe TRBD1 (5 bases). The TCR was taken from a woman aged 18-29 years with type 1 diabetes. CDR3 DNA sequence: TGTGCCAGCAGCTTCCCGGACACCTACGAGCAGTACTTC. As protein: CASSFPDTYEQYF. The variable domain in full, completed from reference TRBV28 and TRBJ2-7, reads DVKVTQSSRYLVKRTGEKVFLECVQDMDHENMFWYRQDPGLGLRLIYFSYDVKMKEKGDIPEGYSVSREKKERFSLILESASTNQTSMYLCASSFPDTYEQYFGPGTRLTVT.